The T cell receptor (beta chain) described here comes from a study of T-cell reconstitution after alpha-beta-depleted transplantation in children. Study-level points and caveats: Alpha-beta T cells present about two months after transplant were reported to originate from several hundred expanded graft clones. The study traced high day-60 TCRbeta diversity in some patients to surviving recipient T cells and thymic progenitors. T-cell counts and diversity at one year post-transplant came mainly from newly produced T cells.

Turning to this clonotype: What it recognizes is unknown. This may stem from a read error, because a much larger clone lies one nucleotide away.

Preparation of the TCRbeta library was carried out with unique molecular identifiers. A single record per CDR3 protein comes from TCRdb applying MiXCR to the PCR reads. The repertoire holds under 250,000 distinct CDR3 sequences, with roughly 7.1% as singletons. The sample was PBMCs, taken before TCRalphabeta/CD19-depleted stem cell transplant. The clonotype was recovered from a boy between 2 and 10 years old with acute lymphoblastic leukemia, due to receive a stem cell transplant.

The DNA of the CDR3 is TGCGGTGCCTCCAGGACCTACGAGCAGTACTTC. This sequence encodes CGASRTYEQYF. The chain recombines TRBV20-1 with TRBJ2-7; D remains unclear. The CDR3 covers 11 residues. Germline CDR1 DFQATT, CDR2 SNEGSKA (reference sequence).